Presented here are 27 T cell receptor beta chains from one specimen sequenced in a study of blood T cell repertoires in COVID-19. Repertoires were generated with immunoSEQ multiplex PCR, while TCRdb's copy carries only in-frame clones and drops some. The sample holds roughly 380,000 clones, 85% seen once. Source material: peripheral blood. The source is a woman aged 18-29 years with acute or convalescent COVID-19.

CDR3 DNA: TGTGCCATCAGTGAGTCGACAGGGAACAGGGCTCATACGCAGTATTTT. The encoded protein is CAISESTGNRAHTQYF. This chain links TRBV10-3 with TRBJ2-3, with 7 bases that match TRBD1. V shed 0 bases and J 7 bases; nucleotides not matched to a gene: 10. Germline V gives CDR1 ENHRY, CDR2 SYGVKD. The CDR3 length is 16 residues.

The rearrangement uses TRBV4-2 and TRBJ2-3; 9 nucleotides match TRBD2. This CDR3 is built from 16 residues. Per the germline V gene, CDR1 is LGHNA and CDR2 is YNFKEQ. With V trimmed by 1 base and J by 4 bases, 6 bases remained unmatched. Here the CDR3 DNA reads TGTGCCAGCAGCCAAGTCTGGCGGGGGGGCTCAGATACGCAGTATTTT. It specifies CASSQVWRGGSDTQYF.

This rearrangement joins TRBV27 to TRBJ1-3; 7 bases line up with TRBD1. V shed 6 bases, J shed 3 bases, and the junction held 8 bases outside the gene matches. This CDR3 has 15 amino acids. CDR1 is MNHEY and CDR2 is SMNVEV in the germline V gene (reference sequence). CDR3 region: CASRLAGTDGNTIYF. CDR3 bases: TGTGCCAGCAGGCTTGCCGGGACAGATGGAAACACCATATATTTT.

This clone was seen just once. The chain is built from TRBV3-1 (or the pseudogene TRBV3-2) and TRBJ2-7; 7 bases are a match to TRBD2. Germline values: CDR1 LGHDT, CDR2 YNNKEL (reference sequence). The length of the CDR3 is 15 residues. J lost 6 bases, V lost 3 bases, and 11 bases had no gene match. CDR3 nucleotide sequence: TGTGCCAGCAGCCAGGGGAGGGGCGGAGGGGCCGAGCAGTACTTC. It codes for CASSQGRGGGAEQYF.

V usage is TRBV5-4 and J usage is TRBJ2-2; D may be TRBD1 (7 bases). The V end lost 4 bases, the J end lost 3 bases, and 13 bases lay between the germline ends. Per germline, CDR1 SGHNT and CDR2 YYREEE (reference sequence). The CDR3 sequence is 15 residues long. CDR3 bases: TGTGCCAGCAGCCGGGGACAGCGGGACACCGGGGAGCTGTTTTTT. Its protein product is CASSRGQRDTGELFF.

This clone was seen once. The V gene is TRBV29-1, the J gene TRBJ2-7, with D possibly matching TRBD1 (5 bases). Trimming shortened V by 4 bases and J by 0 bases, and 10 bases separated the two germline ends. This CDR3 is 13 amino acids long. The V gene's germline CDR1 is SQVTM and CDR2 ANQGSEA. CDR3 in DNA: TGCAGCGTTGTGGCAGGGAACTCCTACGAGCAGTACTTC. This sequence encodes CSVVAGNSYEQYF.

The V call is TRBV19, the J call TRBJ2-2, with TRBD2 matching over 11 bases. There are 18 residues in the CDR3. The junction had 6 bases not matched to a gene; V was cut back by 0 bases and J by 3 bases. Germline values: CDR1 LNHDA, CDR2 SQIVND (reference sequence). The CDR3 spells CASSIDGSGGAYTGELFF. The CDR3, as DNA: TGTGCCAGTAGTATAGATGGTAGCGGGGGGGCTTACACCGGGGAGCTGTTTTTT.

This clone was observed a handful of times. This chain uses TRBV7-2 with TRBJ2-3, with 7 bases that match TRBD2. The CDR3 is 15 residues long. The germline V gene encodes CDR1 SGHTA and CDR2 FQGNSA. V dropped 1 base and J dropped 3; count of bases not matched to a gene: 4. The CDR3 sequence: CASSLGGSGTDTQYF. CDR3 nucleotide sequence: TGTGCCAGCAGCTTAGGGGGTAGCGGGACAGATACGCAGTATTTT.

This clone was found once. This sequence joins TRBV5-1 and TRBJ2-3; perhaps TRBD2 as D (5 bases). The CDR3 is 13 amino acids. Trimming shortened V by 4 bases and J by 6 bases, and 12 bases separated the two germline ends. Germline assignment: CDR1 SGHRS and CDR2 YFSETQ. This CDR3 reads CASSLARGDTQYF. In nucleotides, the CDR3 is TGCGCCAGCAGCCTGGCTCGAGGGGATACGCAGTATTTT.

The chain uses TRBV7-3 and TRBJ1-6; D unclear. This CDR3 region has 15 residues. CDR1 SGHTA and CDR2 FQGTGA come from the germline V gene. V lost 5 bases and J 8 bases, leaving 16 bases between the germline ends. The CDR3 reads CASSMDGDRDSPLHF. In DNA, the CDR3 is TGTGCCAGCAGCATGGACGGGGATCGGGATTCACCCCTCCACTTT.

This chain connects TRBV19 to TRBJ2-1, with 14 nucleotides matching TRBD2. The CDR3 contains 18 residues. Germline V gene sequence: CDR1 LNHDA, CDR2 SQIVND (reference sequence). V was pared by 5 bases and J by 4 bases, with 10 bases of the junction left unmatched. This chain's CDR3 is CASSVLGTSGSSYNEQFF. CDR3 DNA sequence: TGTGCCAGTAGTGTCCTCGGGACTAGCGGGAGTTCTTACAATGAGCAGTTCTTC.

The genes are TRBV6-5 and TRBJ1-5, with D uncertain. V shed 11 bases and J shed 2 bases, with 13 bases lying between them. The CDR3 has 13 amino acids. CDR1 MNHEY and CDR2 SVGAGI come from the germline V gene. The CDR3 DNA reads TGTGCCCCCGGCGAGGGCGGCAATCAGCCCCAGCATTTT. It encodes CAPGEGGNQPQHF.

This clone was seen just once. V gene TRBV6-5 combines with J gene TRBJ1-1; 7 nucleotides agree with TRBD1. Trimming took 7 bases from V and 1 from J; bases not matched to a gene: 6. Germline-derived CDR1 and CDR2 are MNHEY and SVGAGI. This CDR3 is built from 14 residues. CDR3 protein: CASTHRTGNTEAFF. In nucleotides, the CDR3 is TGTGCCAGCACTCACCGGACAGGGAACACTGAAGCTTTCTTT.

This chain uses TRBV10-1 with TRBJ1-3; D is perhaps TRBD1 (6 bases). Between the trimmed V and J ends, which lost 5 bases and 8 bases, there was a span of 16 bases. Germline CDR1 and CDR2: WNHNN and SYGVQD (reference sequence). There are 14 residues in the CDR3. CDR3 amino acids: CASSFDKPGDTIYF. The CDR3 bases are TGCGCCAGCAGTTTCGACAAGCCAGGGGACACCATATATTTT.

CDR3 nucleotide sequence: TGTGCCGTCCCCCTCAGGGGGAACACTGAAGCTTTCTTT. It is translated as CAVPLRGNTEAFF. V gene TRBV2 combines with J gene TRBJ1-1, with D possibly matching TRBD1 (6 bases). The CDR3 extends over 13 amino acids. Trimming pared 11 bases from V and 1 base from J, leaving 14 bases between. CDR1 is SNHLY and CDR2 is FYNNEI in the germline V gene.

This chain links TRBV7-3 with TRBJ2-1; 11 positions agree with TRBD1. The germline V gene has CDR1 SGHTA and CDR2 FQGTGA. The CDR3 has 14 residues. Trimming took 4 bases from V and 6 from J; bases not matched to a gene: 2. CDR3: CASSSGTGGNEQFF. The DNA for the CDR3 is TGTGCCAGCAGCTCCGGGACAGGGGGCAATGAGCAGTTCTTC.

The rearrangement joins TRBV11-3 to TRBJ2-7, with TRBD2 as a possible D gene (6 bases). The CDR3 consists of 14 residues. Trimming removed 4 bases at V and 1 base at J, with 11 bases between. CDR1 is SGHNT, CDR2 YENEEA, per germline. The CDR3 DNA reads as TGTGCCAGCAGCTATTTTGGGGGGTCCTACGAGCAGTACTTC. This translates into CASSYFGGSYEQYF.

The CDR3 region is CSAGTGARGQFF. The CDR3 DNA follows: TGCAGCGCCGGGACAGGGGCAAGAGGGCAGTTCTTC. The chain is built from TRBV29-1 and TRBJ2-1, with 10 bases lining up with TRBD1. The germline V gene encodes CDR1 SQVTM and CDR2 ANQGSEA. The CDR3 contains 12 residues. J was trimmed by 12 bases and V by 7 bases; bases with no gene match: 9.

This chain joins TRBV5-4 and TRBJ2-5; 11 nucleotides line up with TRBD2. Germline CDR1 is SGHNT and CDR2 is YYREEE (reference sequence). Trimming cost V 3 bases and J 2 bases; bases outside gene matches: 3. The CDR3 is 15 residues long. The CDR3 DNA reads TGTGCCAGCAGCTACGGGACTAGCGGACAAGAGACCCAGTACTTC. This translates into CASSYGTSGQETQYF.

The CDR3 DNA follows: TGTGCCAGCTCACCGATAAGGGACAGTTCCTACGAGCAGTACTTC. This sequence encodes CASSPIRDSSYEQYF. V is TRBV18 and J is TRBJ2-7; 7 bases fit TRBD1. V was clipped by 3 bases and J by 1 base; unmatched bases: 6. The CDR3 totals 15 residues. Germline values: CDR1 KGHSH, CDR2 LQKENI. The full variable domain, in which reference TRBV18 and TRBJ2-7 provide the parts outside the CDR3, is NAGVMQNPRHLVRRRGQEARLRCSPMKGHSHVYWYRQLPEEGLKFMVYLQKENIIDESGMPKERFSAEFPKEGPSILRIQQVVRGDSAAYFCASSPIRDSSYEQYFGPGTRLTVT.

This clone has just one count. The CDR3: CASSESWGGGHGYTF. Here the CDR3 DNA reads TGTGCCAGCAGTGAATCTTGGGGGGGTGGCCATGGCTACACCTTC. This chain links TRBV6-1 with TRBJ1-2, with D possibly matching TRBD1 (5 bases). Germline lookup yields CDR1 MNHNS and CDR2 SASEGT. Between the trimmed V and J ends, which lost 2 bases and 6 bases, there was a span of 16 bases. The CDR3 is made up of 15 amino acids.

This chain joins TRBV2 and TRBJ2-3; D possibly corresponds to TRBD1 (5 bases). From germline, CDR1 is SNHLY and CDR2 FYNNEI. The CDR3 covers 16 residues. V lost 7 bases, J lost 0 bases, and 17 bases lay in between. In DNA, the CDR3 is TGTGCCAGCATGAAACTTGGGCAGGGAAGCACAGATACGCAGTATTTT. This sequence encodes CASMKLGQGSTDTQYF.

The V and J genes are TRBV28 and TRBJ1-6; D unresolved. This CDR3 region has 15 residues. The germline gives CDR1 MDHEN, CDR2 SYDVKM. Trimming pared 2 bases from V and 8 bases from J, leaving 13 bases between. CDR3 sequence (DNA): TGTGCCAGCAGTTTAACGATTTTCAGCGATTCACCCCTCCACTTT. Translation: CASSLTIFSDSPLHF.

This rearrangement joins TRBV9 to TRBJ1-6; TRBD1 is a possible D gene (6 bases). V lost 4 bases and J 0 bases, leaving 14 bases between the germline ends. Germline CDR1 SGDLS, CDR2 YYNGEE. The CDR3 has 17 amino acids. CDR3 coding DNA: TGTGCCAGCAGCAAAGGGGGGGGTGGCTCCTATAATTCACCCCTCCACTTT. As protein: CASSKGGGGSYNSPLHF.

This clone was recorded only once. V usage is TRBV2 and J usage is TRBJ1-4, with TRBD1 matching over 10 bases. Germline V gene lookup returns CDR1 SNHLY and CDR2 FYNNEI. V lost 7 bases, J lost 8 bases, and 10 bases stayed unmatched. The CDR3 has 15 amino acids. The CDR3 DNA sequence: TGTGCCAGCAACCGGGAGACAGGGGGCGAAGAAAAACTGTTTTTT. Protein product: CASNRETGGEEKLFF. The full variable domain, its missing parts supplied by reference TRBV2 and TRBJ1-4, is EPEVTQTPSHQVTQMGQEVILRCVPISNHLYFYWYRQILGQKVEFLVSFYNNEISEKSEIFDDQFSVERPDGSNFTLKIRSTKLEDSAMYFCASNRETGGEEKLFFGSGTQLSVL.

This chain connects TRBV10-3 to TRBJ2-1; a weak D match, TRBD2 (5 bases). Germline V CDR1 and CDR2: ENHRY, SYGVKD. Trimming stripped 10 bases from V and 8 bases from J, with 15 bases between. This CDR3 region has 12 residues. CDR3 amino acids: CANGVAGDEQFF. In DNA form, the CDR3 reads TGTGCCAACGGGGTGGCGGGTGATGAGCAGTTCTTC.

V is TRBV20-1 and J is TRBJ2-7; TRBD2 matches at 10 bases. Per germline, CDR1 DFQATT and CDR2 SNEGSKA (reference sequence). CDR3 length: 15 residues. V was pared by 3 bases and J by 6 bases, with 11 bases of the junction left unmatched. The CDR3 reads CSASRSSAGGLEQYF. The CDR3 nucleotides read TGCAGTGCTAGTAGGAGTTCAGCGGGGGGGCTCGAGCAGTACTTC.